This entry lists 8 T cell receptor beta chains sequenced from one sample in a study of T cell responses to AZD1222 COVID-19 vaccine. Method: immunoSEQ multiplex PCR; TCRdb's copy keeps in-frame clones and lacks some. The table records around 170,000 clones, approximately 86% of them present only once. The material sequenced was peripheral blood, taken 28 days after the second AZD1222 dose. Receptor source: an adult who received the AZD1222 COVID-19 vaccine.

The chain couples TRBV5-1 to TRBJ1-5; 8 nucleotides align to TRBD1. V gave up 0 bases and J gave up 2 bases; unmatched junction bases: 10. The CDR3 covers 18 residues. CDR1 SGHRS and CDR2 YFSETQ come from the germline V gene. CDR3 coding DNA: TGCGCCAGCAGCTTGGCCCCGGGACAGGTCTTCGGCAATCAGCCCCAGCATTTT. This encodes CASSLAPGQVFGNQPQHF.

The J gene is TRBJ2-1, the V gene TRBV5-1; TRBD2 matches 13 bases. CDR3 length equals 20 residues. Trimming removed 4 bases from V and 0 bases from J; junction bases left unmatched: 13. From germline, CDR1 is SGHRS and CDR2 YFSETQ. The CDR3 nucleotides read TGCGCCAGCAGCGCGCGACTAGCGGGGGGCCCTACAAGCTCCTACAATGAGCAGTTCTTC. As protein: CASSARLAGGPTSSYNEQFF. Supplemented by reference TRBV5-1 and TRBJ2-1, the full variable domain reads KAGVTQTPRYLIKTRGQQVTLSCSPISGHRSVSWYQQTPGQGLQFLFEYFSETQRNKGNFPGRFSGRQFSNSRSEMNVSTLELGDSALYLCASSARLAGGPTSSYNEQFFGPGTRLTVL.

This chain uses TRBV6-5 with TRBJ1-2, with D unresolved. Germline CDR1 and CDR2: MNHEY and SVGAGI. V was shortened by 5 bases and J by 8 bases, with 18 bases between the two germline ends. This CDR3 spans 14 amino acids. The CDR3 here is CASSLEDRRQGYTF. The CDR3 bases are TGTGCCAGCAGTCTAGAAGATAGGAGGCAAGGCTACACCTTC.

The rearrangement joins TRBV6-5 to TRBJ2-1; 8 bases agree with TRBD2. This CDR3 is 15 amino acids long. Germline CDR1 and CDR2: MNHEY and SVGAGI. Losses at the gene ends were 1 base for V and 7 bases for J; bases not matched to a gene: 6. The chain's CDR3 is CASSYLSGGGNEQFF. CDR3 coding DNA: TGTGCCAGCAGTTACTTAAGCGGGGGAGGGAATGAGCAGTTCTTC.

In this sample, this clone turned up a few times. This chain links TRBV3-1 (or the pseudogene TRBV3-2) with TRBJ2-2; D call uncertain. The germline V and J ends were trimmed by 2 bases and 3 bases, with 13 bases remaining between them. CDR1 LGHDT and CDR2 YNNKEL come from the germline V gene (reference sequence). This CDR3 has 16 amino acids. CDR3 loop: CASSQNRATHTGELFF. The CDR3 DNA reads TGTGCCAGCAGCCAAAACCGGGCCACGCACACCGGGGAGCTGTTTTTT.

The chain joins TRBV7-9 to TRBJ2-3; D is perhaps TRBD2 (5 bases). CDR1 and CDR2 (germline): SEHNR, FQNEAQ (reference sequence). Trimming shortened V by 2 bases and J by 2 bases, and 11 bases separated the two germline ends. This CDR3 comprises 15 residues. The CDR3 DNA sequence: TGTGCCAGCAGCTTACTTGCGAGGGTCACAGATACGCAGTATTTT. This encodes CASSLLARVTDTQYF. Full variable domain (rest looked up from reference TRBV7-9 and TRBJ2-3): DTGVSQNPRHKITKRGQNVTFRCDPISEHNRLYWYRQTLGQGPEFLTYFQNEAQLEKSRLLSDRFSAERPKGSFSTLEIQRTEQGDSAMYLCASSLLARVTDTQYFGPGTRLTVL.

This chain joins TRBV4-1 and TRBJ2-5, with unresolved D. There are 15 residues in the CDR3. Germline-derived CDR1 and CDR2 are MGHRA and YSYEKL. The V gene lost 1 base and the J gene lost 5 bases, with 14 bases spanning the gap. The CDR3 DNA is TGCGCCAGCAGCCAAGGGCAAACGAACCGGGAGACCCAGTACTTC. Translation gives CASSQGQTNRETQYF.

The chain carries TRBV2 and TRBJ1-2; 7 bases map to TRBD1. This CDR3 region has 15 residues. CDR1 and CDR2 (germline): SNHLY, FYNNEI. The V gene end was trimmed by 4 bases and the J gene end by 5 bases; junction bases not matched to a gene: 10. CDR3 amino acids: CASSVGQPEIYGYTF. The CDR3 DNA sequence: TGTGCCAGCAGTGTGGGACAGCCTGAGATATATGGCTACACCTTC.